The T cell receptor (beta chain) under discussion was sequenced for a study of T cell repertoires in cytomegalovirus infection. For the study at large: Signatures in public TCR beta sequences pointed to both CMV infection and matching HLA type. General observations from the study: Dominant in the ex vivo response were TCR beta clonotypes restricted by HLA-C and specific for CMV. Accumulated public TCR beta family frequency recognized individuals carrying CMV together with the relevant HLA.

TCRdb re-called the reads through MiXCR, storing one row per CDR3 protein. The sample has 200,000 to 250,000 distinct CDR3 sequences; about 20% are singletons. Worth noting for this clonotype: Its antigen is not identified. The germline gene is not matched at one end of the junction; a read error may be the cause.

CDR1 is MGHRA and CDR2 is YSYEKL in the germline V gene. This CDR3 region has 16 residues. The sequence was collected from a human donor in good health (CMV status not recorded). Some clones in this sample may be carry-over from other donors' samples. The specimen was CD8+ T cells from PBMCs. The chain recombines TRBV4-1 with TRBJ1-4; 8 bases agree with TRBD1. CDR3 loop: CASSQDWGQENEKLFF. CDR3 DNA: TGTGCCAGCAGCCAAGATTGGGGACAGGAGAATGAAAAACTGTTTTTT.